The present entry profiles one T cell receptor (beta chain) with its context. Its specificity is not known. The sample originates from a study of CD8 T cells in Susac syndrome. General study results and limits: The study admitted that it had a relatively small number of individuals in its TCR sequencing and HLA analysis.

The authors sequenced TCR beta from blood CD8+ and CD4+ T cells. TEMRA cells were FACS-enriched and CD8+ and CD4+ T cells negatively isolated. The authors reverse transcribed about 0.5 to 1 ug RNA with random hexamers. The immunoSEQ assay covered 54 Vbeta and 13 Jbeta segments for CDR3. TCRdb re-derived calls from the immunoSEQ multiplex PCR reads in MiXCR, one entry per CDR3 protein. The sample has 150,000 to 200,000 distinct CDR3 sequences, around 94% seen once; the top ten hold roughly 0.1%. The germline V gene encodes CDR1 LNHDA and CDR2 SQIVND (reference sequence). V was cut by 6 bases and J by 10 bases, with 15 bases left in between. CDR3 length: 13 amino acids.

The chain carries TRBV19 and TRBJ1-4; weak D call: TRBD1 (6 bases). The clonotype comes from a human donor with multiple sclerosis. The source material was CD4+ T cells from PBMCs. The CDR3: CASRNPGTSKLFF. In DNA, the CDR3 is TGTGCCAGTAGGAACCCTGGGACATCAAAACTGTTTTTT.